This TCR beta chain originates from a study of tissue T cells after allogeneic stem cell transplantation. Germline-derived CDR1 and CDR2 are SGHND and FRSKSL. Trimming at V came to 1 base and at J to 0 bases, leaving 3 bases not matched to a gene. This CDR3 is 16 amino acids long. Time point in this sample: mouse harvest day 14 after allogeneic transplant. Tail vein injection delivered 10^7 T-cell-depleted bone marrow cells and 10^6 splenic CD5+ T cells. The sample holds a few counts of this clone. Its matching antigen is unknown. Genes and germline come from the mouse. The read finishes 1 residue shy of the CDR3 end, and the germline J gene is used to complete it. Assay: immunoSEQ multiplex PCR; the TCRdb copy retains only in-frame clones and omits some. This sample yields under 3,500 clones, of which roughly 50% are seen a single time; 30% to 35% belongs to the top ten. The study, taken as a whole, reports: Which tissue TCRs were alloreactive or antigen-specific was not determined. Some clones might be persisting host cells.

This clonotype was sampled from a female BALB/c mouse given C57BL/6 T cells with graft-versus-host disease after an allogeneic hematopoietic cell transplant. The sequenced sample was lymph node tissue. This chain links TRBV15 with TRBJ2-1, with 7 bases aligning to TRBD2. The CDR3 sequence is CASSLGWGYNYAEQFF. Incomplete CDR3 DNA: TGTGCCAGCAGTTTAGGCTGGGGGTATAACTATGCTGAGCAGTTC.